This T cell receptor beta chain is drawn from a study of shared clonotypes between healthy human individuals. The sample holds a few counts of this clone. The antigen is undetermined. Regarding the study as a whole: Sharing across a handful of donors was seen in around 5% of naive CD4 clonotypes.

As defined, naive CD8 cells were CD45RO-negative and positively selected for CCR7, with terminally differentiated effector memory CD45RA+ cells excluded. Healthy HIV-negative adults with no recent acute infections or vaccinations were recruited as donors. Each cell subset's genomic DNA was divided evenly among several immunoSEQ plates. Per the original data handling: Junction-only sequences produced by ImmunoSEQ had no quality scores, so filtering differed. Generated by immunoSEQ multiplex PCR, the TCRdb table keeps only in-frame clones and is missing some. D and trimming were read from the DNA, whereas the V and J calls and clone size are those reported in that table. Of a few million clones in the sample, 85% to 95% were seen once. This CDR3 contains 15 residues. Trimming took off 0 bases at V and 5 bases at J, with 13 bases between the two ends. Germline V lookup: CDR1 SGHVS, CDR2 FQNEAQ.

The clonotype comes from a man aged 18 to 30 in good health. Some clones in this sample may be carry-over from other donors' samples. Sequenced sample: naive CD8+ T cells from PBMCs. The J gene is TRBJ1-1, the V gene TRBV7-8; D is uncertain. In nucleotides, the CDR3 is TGTGCCAGCAGCTTAGCCGGCGTCGTTGGTACTGAAGCTTTCTTT. This sequence encodes CASSLAGVVGTEAFF.